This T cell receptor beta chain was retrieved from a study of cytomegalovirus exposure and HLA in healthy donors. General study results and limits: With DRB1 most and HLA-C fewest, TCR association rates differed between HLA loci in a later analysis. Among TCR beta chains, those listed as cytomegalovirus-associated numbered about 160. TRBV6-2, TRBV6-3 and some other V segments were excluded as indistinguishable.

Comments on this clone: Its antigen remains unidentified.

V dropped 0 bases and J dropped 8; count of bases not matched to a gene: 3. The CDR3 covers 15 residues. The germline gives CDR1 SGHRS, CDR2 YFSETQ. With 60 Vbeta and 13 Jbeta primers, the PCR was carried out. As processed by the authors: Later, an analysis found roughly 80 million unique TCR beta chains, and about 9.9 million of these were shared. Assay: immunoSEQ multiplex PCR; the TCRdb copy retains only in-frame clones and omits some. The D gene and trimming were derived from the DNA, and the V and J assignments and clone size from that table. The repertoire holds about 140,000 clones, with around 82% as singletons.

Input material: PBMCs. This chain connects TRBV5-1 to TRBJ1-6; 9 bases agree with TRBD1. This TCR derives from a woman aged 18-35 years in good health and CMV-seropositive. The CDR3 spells CASSLAGQGYSPLHF. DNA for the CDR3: TGCGCCAGCAGCTTGGCGGGACAGGGTTATTCACCCCTCCACTTT.